What follows describes a single TCR beta chain. This specimen comes from a study of blood T cell repertoires in COVID-19. V lost 4 bases and J lost 1, with 9 bases in between. The germline gives CDR1 MDHEN, CDR2 SYDVKM. The CDR3 has 14 amino acids. Here immunoSEQ multiplex PCR was the method, and the copy in TCRdb shows in-frame clones only, minus some. This sample has about 81,000 clones; about 95% occur once, and the top ten carry about 4.5%. The sequencing sample was made of peripheral blood. The chain combines TRBV28 with TRBJ2-3; D possibly corresponds to TRBD1 (5 bases). This sequence originates from a human donor with active COVID-19. The donor label of this sample is uncertain. CDR3 residues: CASSSLTGTDTQYF. The CDR3 DNA reads TGTGCCAGCAGTTCGTTGACAGGCACAGATACGCAGTATTTT.